A selection of T cell receptor beta chains follows, all from one sample in a study of chemoradiotherapy in HPV16-positive cancers. Profiled with immunoSEQ multiplex PCR; TCRdb holds only in-frame clones, not every one. Here the sample spans some 16,000 clones, approximately 84% being singletons. The sample was acquired from a patient who underwent chemoradiotherapy. These receptors originate from a human donor with HPV-associated anogenital cancer. CDR3s include the opening cysteine and the closing phenylalanine or tryptophan. Fields, in order: J gene, V gene, D gene, clone size, CDR3 DNA, CDR3 protein. A D gene is named only where the DNA matches it firmly. Clone size is given for some rows only: seen once, a few or many times, or a class if the clone is expanded.

TRBJ2-7,TRBV2,TRBD2,.,TGTGCCAGCAATACGGAGAGGCTAGCGGGTGAGCAGTACTTC,CASNTERLAGEQYF
TRBJ1-3,TRBV7-2,.,.,TGTGCCAGCAGCACAAATCGGGCGGGGGGCACTGGAAACACCATATATTTT,CASSTNRAGGTGNTIYF
TRBJ1-1,TRBV7-2,TRBD1,.,TGTGCCAGCAGCCCAGAGCCGGGACAGGGGACAGCTTTCTTT,CASSPEPGQGTAFF
TRBJ2-1,TRBV4-2,TRBD2,.,TGTGCCAGCAGCCGGGCCGGGCTAGCGGGGGGCTCCTACAATGAGCAGTTCTTC,CASSRAGLAGGSYNEQFF
TRBJ2-1,TRBV4-2,TRBD2,.,TGTGCCAGCAGCCAAGAGAATGGCGGGGGGGTGTACAATGAGCAGTTCTTC,CASSQENGGGVYNEQFF
TRBJ2-4,TRBV28,.,.,TGTGCCAGCAGTCTCCCGACCGGACCTATTCAGTACTTC,CASSLPTGPIQYF
TRBJ2-5,TRBV2,.,.,TGTGCCAGCAGTCCCAGGACTATACAAGAGACCCAGTACTTC,CASSPRTIQETQYF
TRBJ2-5,TRBV28,TRBD2,.,TGTGCCAGCAGCCCTCTGGAGGGCCTAGCGGGAGGAGAGACCCAGTACTTC,CASSPLEGLAGGETQYF
TRBJ2-5,TRBV7-9,.,once,TGTGCCAGCAGCTTAGCGGGGCTAGAGACCCAGTACTTC,CASSLAGLETQYF
TRBJ2-7,TRBV11-2,TRBD1,.,TGTGCCAGCAGCTCTAACGAGGGGACAGCCTACGAGCAGTACTTC,CASSSNEGTAYEQYF
TRBJ1-5,TRBV15,.,.,TGTGCCACCAGCAGAGATCCGGTAGCAGGGAGGGTCAATCAGCCCCAGCATTTT,CATSRDPVAGRVNQPQHF
TRBJ1-4,TRBV5-1,TRBD1,few,TGCGCCAGCAGCCCGGGACAGGCAACTAATGAAAAACTGTTTTTT,CASSPGQATNEKLFF
TRBJ1-5,TRBV28,.,.,TGTGCCACCACAACGGGGGGGGCACCTGATAATCAGCCCCAGCATTTT,CATTTGGAPDNQPQHF
TRBJ2-7,TRBV6-6,.,.,TGTGCCAGCAGTTACTCGACGGCGTCTTACGAGCAGTACTTC,CASSYSTASYEQYF
TRBJ1-3,TRBV7-6,TRBD1,.,TGTGCCAGCAGCTTGGGGACAGCGTACTCTGGAAACACCATATATTTT,CASSLGTAYSGNTIYF
TRBJ1-1,TRBV6-5,TRBD1,.,TGTGCCAGCAGTTCCACCGGGACAGGGGGACACACTGAAGCTTTCTTT,CASSSTGTGGHTEAFF
TRBJ2-1,TRBV4-3,TRBD1,.,TGCGCCAGCAGCCTAGGACAGGGGGCGGGTGAGCAGTTCTTC,CASSLGQGAGEQFF
TRBJ1-1,TRBV5-1,.,.,TGCGCCAGCAGCTTGGGGGGCGGGTCGAACACTGAAGCTTTCTTT,CASSLGGGSNTEAFF
TRBJ2-1,TRBV4-1,.,.,TGCGCCAGCAGCGCGCGGGACCTTAAAGCGACAGGGATCGTATCGGAGCAGTTCTTC,CASSARDLKATGIVSEQFF
TRBJ2-7,TRBV10-3,.,few,TGTGCCATCGGGCGCCGGGGGGAGCAGTACTTC,CAIGRRGEQYF
TRBJ2-1,TRBV29-1,.,once,TGCAGCGTTGGACCCGACGTTGTGGAGCAGTTCTTC,CSVGPDVVEQFF
TRBJ1-6,TRBV7-2,TRBD1,few,TGTGCCAGCGGGGACAGAAATTCACCCCTCCACTTT,CASGDRNSPLHF
TRBJ2-5,TRBV7-2,TRBD2,.,TGTGCCAGCAGCGTGCGTTACGGGACTAGCGGGGGGGCCTTGGAGACCCAGTACTTC,CASSVRYGTSGGALETQYF
TRBJ2-7,TRBV5-1,TRBD1,.,TGCGCCAGCAGCTGGATTGACAGGGCCTCCTACGAGCAGTACTTC,CASSWIDRASYEQYF
TRBJ2-7,TRBV5-1,.,.,TGCGCCAGCAGCTTGCTCGGATACGAGCAGTACTTC,CASSLLGYEQYF
TRBJ1-6,TRBV19,.,.,TGTGCCAGTAGTGTTACGGGTGGCACTAATTCACCCCTCCACTTT,CASSVTGGTNSPLHF
TRBJ1-1,TRBV28,.,.,TGTGCCAGCAGCACGAGCATGAACACTGAAGCTTTCTTT,CASSTSMNTEAFF
TRBJ2-7,TRBV6-1,.,.,TGTGCCAGCAGTATTGCTGACAGCTCCTACGAGCAGTACTTC,CASSIADSSYEQYF
TRBJ2-7,TRBV1,.,.,TGCACCAGCAGCCAAAGCACACAGGGTCTGCCGCCTGACTACGAGCAGTACTTC,CTSSQSTQGLPPDYEQYF
TRBJ2-3,TRBV30,.,.,TGTGCCTGGAGCAGAGGGGGTGGCACAGATACGCAGTATTTT,CAWSRGGGTDTQYF
TRBJ2-1,TRBV2,.,.,TGTGCCAGCAGTGGGCAGGGCATTAATGAGCAGTTCTTC,CASSGQGINEQFF
TRBJ1-5,TRBV28,.,.,TGTGCCAGTCAGGACACCTCAAATCAGCCCCAGCATTTT,CASQDTSNQPQHF
TRBJ1-6,TRBV5-6,.,few,TGTGCCAGCAGCTTGGTGCAGGGCGGTTCACCCCTCCACTTT,CASSLVQGGSPLHF
TRBJ2-3,TRBV30,.,.,TGTGCCTGGAGTGTACTAGTGGATACGCAGTATTTT,CAWSVLVDTQYF
TRBJ1-6,TRBV7-2,TRBD1,.,TGTGCCAGCAGCCAATACAGGGGAGGGGATTCACCCCTCCACTTT,CASSQYRGGDSPLHF
TRBJ1-1,TRBV28,.,.,TGTGCCACCACGGGTGGAGGTCGTGATGAAGCTTTCTTT,CATTGGGRDEAFF
TRBJ2-2,TRBV30,TRBD1,.,TGTGCCTGGAGTGCCTACGGGACAGTAACCGGGGAGCTGTTTTTT,CAWSAYGTVTGELFF